A selection of T cell receptor beta chains follows, all from one sample in a study of T cell responses to AZD1222 COVID-19 vaccine. Assay: immunoSEQ multiplex PCR; the TCRdb copy retains only in-frame clones and omits some. The sample includes 150,000 to 200,000 clones, about nine tenths of them seen just once. Material: peripheral blood, obtained 28 days after the second AZD1222 dose. These receptors were obtained from an adult who received the AZD1222 COVID-19 vaccine. Each CDR3 is given with its conserved first and last residue. Fields, in order: D gene, J gene, clone size, V gene, CDR3 length, CDR3 DNA, CDR3 protein. A D gene is named only where the DNA matches it firmly. Clone size, where shown, is once, few, many, or a class for clones that have expanded.

d_gene: NA; j_gene: TRBJ2-7; abundance: few; v_gene: TRBV27; len: 13; CDR3nt: TGTGCCAGCAGTCAGACAGCCTCCTACGAGCAGTACTTC; CDR3aa: CASSQTASYEQYF
d_gene: NA; j_gene: TRBJ2-1; abundance: NA; v_gene: TRBV11-3; len: 12; CDR3nt: TGTGCCAGCAGCCACGGGACGATTGAGCAGTTCTTC; CDR3aa: CASSHGTIEQFF
d_gene: NA; j_gene: TRBJ2-7; abundance: NA; v_gene: TRBV7-2; len: 15; CDR3nt: TGTGCCAGCAGCTTGAAGGGCCCCGGAGGCTACGAGCAGTACTTC; CDR3aa: CASSLKGPGGYEQYF
d_gene: TRBD1; j_gene: TRBJ2-2; abundance: NA; v_gene: TRBV9; len: 15; CDR3nt: TGTGCCAGCAGCCCCGGACAGGGTGGGACCGGGGAGCTGTTTTTT; CDR3aa: CASSPGQGGTGELFF
d_gene: TRBD1; j_gene: TRBJ1-4; abundance: NA; v_gene: TRBV3-1/TRBV3-2; len: 15; CDR3nt: TGTGCCAGCAGCATACGACAGGGGGCAGGTGAAAAACTGTTTTTT; CDR3aa: CASSIRQGAGEKLFF
d_gene: NA; j_gene: TRBJ1-2; abundance: NA; v_gene: TRBV18; len: 15; CDR3nt: TGTGCCAGCTCACCGCAGACAGACGCTAACTATGGCTACACCTTC; CDR3aa: CASSPQTDANYGYTF
d_gene: NA; j_gene: TRBJ1-4; abundance: NA; v_gene: TRBV5-1; len: 13; CDR3nt: TGCGCCAGCAGCTCTGGACGGTTTGAAAAACTGTTTTTT; CDR3aa: CASSSGRFEKLFF
d_gene: NA; j_gene: TRBJ2-5; abundance: NA; v_gene: TRBV28; len: 13; CDR3nt: TGTGCCAGCAGTAACACCGAGCAAGAGACCCAGTACTTC; CDR3aa: CASSNTEQETQYF
d_gene: NA; j_gene: TRBJ2-7; abundance: NA; v_gene: TRBV7-8; len: 13; CDR3nt: TGTGCCAGCAGCCGAGGGGAATCCTACGAGCAGTACTTC; CDR3aa: CASSRGESYEQYF
d_gene: TRBD1; j_gene: TRBJ1-5; abundance: NA; v_gene: TRBV13; len: 14; CDR3nt: TGTGCCAGCAGCCTTGGACAGGGAAGTCAGCCCCAGCATTTT; CDR3aa: CASSLGQGSQPQHF
d_gene: TRBD1; j_gene: TRBJ2-1; abundance: NA; v_gene: TRBV19; len: 17; CDR3nt: TGTGCCACCAAACAGGGGGCTGGCGCGGGGTGGTACAATGAGCAGTTCTTC; CDR3aa: CATKQGAGAGWYNEQFF
d_gene: NA; j_gene: TRBJ2-5; abundance: NA; v_gene: TRBV15; len: 14; CDR3nt: TGTGCCACCAGCAGAGCGGGCTCCCAAGAGACCCAGTACTTC; CDR3aa: CATSRAGSQETQYF
d_gene: NA; j_gene: TRBJ2-1; abundance: NA; v_gene: TRBV4-3; len: 20; CDR3nt: TGCGCCAGCAGCCAAGATTTTGGGGGGCTAGCGGCCATCTCCTACAATGAGCAGTTCTTC; CDR3aa: CASSQDFGGLAAISYNEQFF
d_gene: NA; j_gene: TRBJ1-6; abundance: NA; v_gene: TRBV6-5; len: 15; CDR3nt: TGTGCCAGCAGTTACTCGGGGGCTGGACGAGGACCCCTCCACTTT; CDR3aa: CASSYSGAGRGPLHF
d_gene: NA; j_gene: TRBJ2-7; abundance: NA; v_gene: TRBV27; len: 16; CDR3nt: TGTGCCAGCAGTTTATCGGTAGGCAGGGTATCCTACGAGCAGTACTTC; CDR3aa: CASSLSVGRVSYEQYF
d_gene: NA; j_gene: TRBJ1-1; abundance: NA; v_gene: TRBV19; len: 13; CDR3nt: TGTGCCGGAAGCAGGGATTCGGACACTGAAGCTTTCTTT; CDR3aa: CAGSRDSDTEAFF
d_gene: TRBD1; j_gene: TRBJ1-6; abundance: NA; v_gene: TRBV6-6; len: 15; CDR3nt: TGTGCCAGCAGTTTGGGACAGGGGTTTAACTCACCCCTCCACTTT; CDR3aa: CASSLGQGFNSPLHF
d_gene: TRBD1; j_gene: TRBJ2-3; abundance: once; v_gene: TRBV29-1; len: 14; CDR3nt: TGCAGCGTTGGAAGACAGGGGGCAACAGATACGCAGTATTTT; CDR3aa: CSVGRQGATDTQYF
d_gene: NA; j_gene: TRBJ2-3; abundance: NA; v_gene: TRBV27; len: 13; CDR3nt: TGTGCCAGCAGTTTAGGGGGGCGAGATACGCAGTATTTT; CDR3aa: CASSLGGRDTQYF
d_gene: NA; j_gene: TRBJ2-3; abundance: NA; v_gene: TRBV27; len: 15; CDR3nt: TGTGCCAGCAGTTTTATCCCACGCCCCACAGATACGCAGTATTTT; CDR3aa: CASSFIPRPTDTQYF
d_gene: TRBD2; j_gene: TRBJ2-5; abundance: NA; v_gene: TRBV28; len: 16; CDR3nt: TGTGCCAGCAGTTTATGGGGAGCGGGGGAACAAGAGACCCAGTACTTC; CDR3aa: CASSLWGAGEQETQYF
d_gene: NA; j_gene: TRBJ1-2; abundance: NA; v_gene: TRBV10-3; len: 15; CDR3nt: TGTGCCATCAGTGGGCTGGAAGATGTGGACTATGGCTACACCTTC; CDR3aa: CAISGLEDVDYGYTF